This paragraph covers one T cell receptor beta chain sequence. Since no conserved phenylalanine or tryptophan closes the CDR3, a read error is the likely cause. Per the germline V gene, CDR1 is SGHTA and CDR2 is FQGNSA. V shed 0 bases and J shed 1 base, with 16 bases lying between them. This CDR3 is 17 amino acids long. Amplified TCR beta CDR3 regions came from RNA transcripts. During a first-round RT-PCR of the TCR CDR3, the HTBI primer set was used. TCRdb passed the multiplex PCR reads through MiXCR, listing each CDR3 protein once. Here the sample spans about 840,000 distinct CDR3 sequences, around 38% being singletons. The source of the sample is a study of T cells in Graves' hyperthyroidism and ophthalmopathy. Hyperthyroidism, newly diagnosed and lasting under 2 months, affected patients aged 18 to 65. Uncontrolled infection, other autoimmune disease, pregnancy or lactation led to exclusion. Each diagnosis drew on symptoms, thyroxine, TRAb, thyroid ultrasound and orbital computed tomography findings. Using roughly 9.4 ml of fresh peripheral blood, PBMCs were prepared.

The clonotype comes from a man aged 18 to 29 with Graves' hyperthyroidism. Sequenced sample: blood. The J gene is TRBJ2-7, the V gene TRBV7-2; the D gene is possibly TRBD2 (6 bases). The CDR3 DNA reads TGTGCCAGCAGCTTAGCGACACTAGCCAAGTCTTCCTACGAGCAGTACCTC. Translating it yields CASSLATLAKSSYEQYL.